This T cell receptor beta chain derives from a study of a mutant IDH1 vaccine in newly diagnosed glioma. Study context: Initiation of the vaccine course occurred 4-6 weeks after radiotherapy alone, or alongside temozolomide cycles.

The time point: week 47, end of study. Vaccinated patients received 300 ug of mutant IDH1 20-mer peptide per dose, with topical imiquimod. CDR1 and CDR2 (germline): MGHRA, YSYEKL. V lost 1 base and J lost 3, with 7 bases in between. The CDR3 is 13 residues long. Sequenced by immunoSEQ multiplex PCR; TCRdb stores in-frame clones only, minus some. Among just over 60,000 clones listed, 75% to 90% were seen once. With regard to this clone: Its antigen remains unidentified.

J is TRBJ2-7 and V is TRBV4-1; D unclear. This receptor was identified in a man aged 25 to 45 with glioma. The sequencing here drew on PBMCs, taken from a glioma patient whose treatment included an IDH1 peptide vaccine. The CDR3 reads CASSQVMDYEQYF. CDR3 in DNA: TGCGCCAGCAGCCAAGTCATGGACTACGAGCAGTACTTC.